The present entry profiles one T cell receptor (beta chain) with its context. Antigen unknown. Between the trimmed V and J ends, which lost 6 bases and 9 bases, there was a span of 11 bases. The CDR3 is 11 residues long. This entry comes from a study of blood T cells in healthy people across ages. Study at large: Per two T cells, template switching captured roughly one barcoded beta molecule. Study-wide results and caveats: The study regarded diversity estimates from one million T cells as underestimates.

Through a sample-barcoded 5' primer and a J-beta primer mix, a second PCR was run for about 7 to 12 cycles. Each cDNA molecule carried a tag from a template-switch adaptor that contained 12 random nucleotides. TCRdb fed the 5' RACE reads into MiXCR, producing one record per CDR3 protein. The repertoire holds over 1,500,000 distinct CDR3 sequences, more than 35% seen once, with under 30% in the top ten. Sequencing input: blood. The receptor's source is a human donor in good health. The chain employs TRBV12-3 or TRBV12-4 and TRBJ1-1; D may be TRBD1 (6 bases). CDR3 loop: CASSRRGQAFF. In nucleotides, the CDR3 is TGTGCCAGCAGCCGCAGGGGACAAGCTTTCTTT.